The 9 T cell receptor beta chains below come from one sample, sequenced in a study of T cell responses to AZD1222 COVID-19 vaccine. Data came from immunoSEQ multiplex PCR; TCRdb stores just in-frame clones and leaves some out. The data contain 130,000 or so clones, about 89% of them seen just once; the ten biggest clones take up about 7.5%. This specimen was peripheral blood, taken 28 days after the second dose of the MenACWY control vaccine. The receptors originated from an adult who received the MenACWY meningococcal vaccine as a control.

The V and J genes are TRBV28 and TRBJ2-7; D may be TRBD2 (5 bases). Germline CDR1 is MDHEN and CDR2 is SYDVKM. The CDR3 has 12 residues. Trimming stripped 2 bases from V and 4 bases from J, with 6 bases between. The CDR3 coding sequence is TGTGCCAGCAGTTTACGAGGGTACGAGCAGTACTTC. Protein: CASSLRGYEQYF.

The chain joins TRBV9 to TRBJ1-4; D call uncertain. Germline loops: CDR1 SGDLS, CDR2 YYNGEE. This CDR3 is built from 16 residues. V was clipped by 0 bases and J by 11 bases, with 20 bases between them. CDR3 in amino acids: CASSVGSPDGRGKLFF. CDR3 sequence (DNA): TGTGCCAGCAGCGTAGGTAGCCCGGACGGCCGTGGGAAACTGTTTTTT.

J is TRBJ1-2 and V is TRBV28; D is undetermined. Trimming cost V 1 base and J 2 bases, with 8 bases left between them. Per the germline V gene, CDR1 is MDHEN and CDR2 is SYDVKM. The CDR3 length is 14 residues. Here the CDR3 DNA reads TGTGCCAGCAGTTTATCTGGGGAGAACTATGGCTACACCTTC. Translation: CASSLSGENYGYTF.

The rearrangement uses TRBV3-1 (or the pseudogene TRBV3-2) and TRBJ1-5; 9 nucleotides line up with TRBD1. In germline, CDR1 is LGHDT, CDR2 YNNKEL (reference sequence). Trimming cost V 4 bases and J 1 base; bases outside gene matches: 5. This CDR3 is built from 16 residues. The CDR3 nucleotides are TGTGCCAGCAGCCCTACAGGGGGCCCAAGCAATCAGCCCCAGCATTTT. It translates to CASSPTGGPSNQPQHF.

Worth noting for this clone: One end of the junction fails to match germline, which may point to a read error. The CDR3 nucleotides read TGTGCTAGCATCAACTCCGGAGGACAGCAAAAAGTTTACGAGCAGTACTTC. This codes for CASINSGGQQKVYEQYF. This rearrangement joins TRBV7-7 to TRBJ2-7; weak D call: TRBD1 (6 bases). This CDR3 has 17 amino acids. In germline, CDR1 is SSHAT, CDR2 FNYEAQ (reference sequence).

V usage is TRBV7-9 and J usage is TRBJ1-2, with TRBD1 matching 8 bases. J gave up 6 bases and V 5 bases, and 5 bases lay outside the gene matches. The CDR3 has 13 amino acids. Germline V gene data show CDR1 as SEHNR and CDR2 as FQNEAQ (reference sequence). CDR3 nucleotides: TGTGCCAGCAGCCTCGGACAGGGCGATGGCTACACCTTC. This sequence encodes CASSLGQGDGYTF.

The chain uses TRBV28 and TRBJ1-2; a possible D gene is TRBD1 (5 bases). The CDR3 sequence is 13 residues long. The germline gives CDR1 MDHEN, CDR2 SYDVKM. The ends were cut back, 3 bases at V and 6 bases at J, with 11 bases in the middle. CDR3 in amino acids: CASSFSGNHGYTF. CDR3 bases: TGTGCCAGCAGTTTCTCAGGGAACCATGGCTACACCTTC.

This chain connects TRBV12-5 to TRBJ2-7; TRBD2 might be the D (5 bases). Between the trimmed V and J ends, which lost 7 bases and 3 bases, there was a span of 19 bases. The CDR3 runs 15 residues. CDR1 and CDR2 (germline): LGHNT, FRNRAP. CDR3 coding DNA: TGTGCTAGTGCATCAGCGGTGACACGCTACTACGAGCAGTACTTC. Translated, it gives CASASAVTRYYEQYF.

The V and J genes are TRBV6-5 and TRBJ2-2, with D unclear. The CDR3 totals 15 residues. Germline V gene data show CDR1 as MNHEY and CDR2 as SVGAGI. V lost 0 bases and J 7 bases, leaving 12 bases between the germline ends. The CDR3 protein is CASSYSSTHGGELFF. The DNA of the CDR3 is TGTGCCAGCAGTTACTCCTCCACCCACGGCGGGGAGCTGTTTTTT.